Listed here are 10 T cell receptor beta chains from one sample, sequenced in a study of T cell responses to AZD1222 COVID-19 vaccine. Clones were sequenced by immunoSEQ multiplex PCR, and TCRdb holds only the in-frame ones, with some missing. The sample includes 99,000 or so clones, approximately 92% of them seen just once. The sequencing here drew on peripheral blood, taken 28 days after the second AZD1222 dose. These receptors came from an adult who received the AZD1222 COVID-19 vaccine.

CDR3 region: CASSRRYGTFQETQYF. In DNA, the CDR3 is TGTGCCAGCAGCCGACGGTATGGGACTTTCCAAGAGACCCAGTACTTC. V and J are TRBV7-9 and TRBJ2-5, with D possibly TRBD2 on 6 matching bases. Germline V CDR1 and CDR2: SEHNR, FQNEAQ (reference sequence). The ends were cut back, 5 bases at V and 1 base at J, with 17 bases in the middle. The CDR3 sequence is 16 residues long.

The CDR3 coding sequence is TGTGCCAGTGGGCGGGAGGGCCTTTGGGATGAGCAGTTCTTC. It is translated as CASGREGLWDEQFF. This chain connects TRBV25-1 to TRBJ2-1; TRBD2 aligns across 9 bases. The CDR3 spans 14 residues. Germline CDR1 MGHDK, CDR2 SYGVNS. With V trimmed by 9 bases and J by 8 bases, 11 bases remained unmatched.

The chain carries TRBV6-5 and TRBJ1-5; unclear D gene. The CDR3 contains 14 residues. The germline V gene has CDR1 MNHEY and CDR2 SVGAGI. With 10 bases removed from V and 2 bases from J, the gap between germline ends came to 15 bases. The chain's CDR3 is CATQKGAGNQPQHF. The DNA of the CDR3 is TGTGCCACTCAGAAGGGCGCGGGCAATCAGCCCCAGCATTTT.

The chain carries TRBV27 and TRBJ2-3, with D unclear. In germline, CDR1 is MNHEY, CDR2 SMNVEV (reference sequence). V lost 4 bases to trimming and J lost 8 bases, with 10 bases between them. The CDR3 is made up of 12 amino acids. CDR3 in amino acids: CASSSYSGTQYF. The CDR3 DNA reads as TGTGCCAGCAGTTCCTATTCCGGTACGCAGTATTTT.

The V and J genes are TRBV27 and TRBJ1-6; no clear D gene. The CDR3 has 14 amino acids. The V end was cut by 7 bases, the J end by 1 base, with 8 bases between. CDR1 MNHEY and CDR2 SMNVEV come from the germline V gene (reference sequence). The chain's CDR3 is CASTEGSYNSPLHF. The CDR3 region has the DNA TGTGCCAGCACTGAGGGTTCCTATAATTCACCCCTCCACTTT.

The chain recombines TRBV19 with TRBJ1-2; the D gene is possibly TRBD1 (5 bases). With 6 bases removed from V and 8 bases from J, the gap between germline ends came to 16 bases. Germline CDR1 reads LNHDA; CDR2 reads SQIVND (reference sequence). The CDR3 spans 13 residues. DNA of the CDR3: TGTGCCAGTAGCTATTCAGGGAGAAACGGCTACACCTTC. Translated: CASSYSGRNGYTF.

The CDR3 DNA reads as TGTGCCAGCAGCTTTAAGTTCTTC. Encoded protein: CASSFKFF. J is TRBJ2-1 and V is TRBV5-4, with D unclear. The CDR3 is 8 residues long. The germline V gene encodes CDR1 SGHNT and CDR2 YYREEE (reference sequence). V shed 2 bases and J shed 14 bases, with 2 bases lying between them.

The chain links TRBV28 to TRBJ1-2; D unclear. This CDR3 spans 12 amino acids. CDR1 is MDHEN and CDR2 is SYDVKM in the germline V gene. Trimming cost V 5 bases and J 4 bases, with 8 bases left between them. The CDR3 DNA reads as TGTGCCAGCAGTGCCGGGATCTATGGCTACACCTTC. The encoded protein is CASSAGIYGYTF.

CDR3 nucleotides: TGTGCCAGCAGCCACGGTTACGAGCAGTACTTC. Translated: CASSHGYEQYF. This chain joins TRBV14 and TRBJ2-7; D gene ambiguous. The ends were cut back, 3 bases at V and 4 bases at J, with 4 bases in the middle. Germline CDR1 is SGHDN and CDR2 is FVKESK. This CDR3 comprises 11 residues.

This sequence joins TRBV6-2 or TRBV6-3 and TRBJ2-1; D possibly matches TRBD1 or TRBD2 (5 bases each). Looked up from germline, CDR1 is MNHEY and CDR2 is SVGEGT. V dropped 4 bases and J dropped 7 bases, with 8 bases sitting between them. The CDR3 extends over 12 amino acids. The CDR3 region has the DNA TGTGCCAGCAGTTCGGGACGGAATGAGCAGTTCTTC. Protein: CASSSGRNEQFF.